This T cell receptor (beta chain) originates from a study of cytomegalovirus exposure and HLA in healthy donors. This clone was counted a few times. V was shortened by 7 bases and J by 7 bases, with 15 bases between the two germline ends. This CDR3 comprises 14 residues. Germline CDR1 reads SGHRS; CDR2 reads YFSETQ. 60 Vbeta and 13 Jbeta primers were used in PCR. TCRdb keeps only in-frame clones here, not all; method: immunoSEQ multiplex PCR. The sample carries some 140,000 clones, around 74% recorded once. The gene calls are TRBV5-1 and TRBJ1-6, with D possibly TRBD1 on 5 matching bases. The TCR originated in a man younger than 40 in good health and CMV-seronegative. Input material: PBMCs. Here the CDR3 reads CASGTGGGNSPLHF. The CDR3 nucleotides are TGCGCCAGCGGAACCGGCGGGGGGAATTCACCCCTCCACTTT.